This T cell receptor beta chain comes out of a study of T-cell memory formation after mild COVID-19. Study-wide results and caveats: Pre-infection memory already had some responding clones, implying cross-reactive memory joined. Shrinking CD4+ clones were chiefly CM and EM; CD8+ ones were chiefly EMRA. A second wave expanding day 15 to 37 was CD4+-biased; contracting clones were balanced.

TCRdb reanalysed the 5' RACE reads using MiXCR and keeps one entry per CDR3 protein. Of around 180,000 distinct CDR3 sequences listed, about 18% are singletons. In the case of this clonotype: What it recognizes is unknown.

V lost 7 bases and J lost 6; bases outside the gene matches: 13. The CDR3 spans 14 residues. Germline assignment: CDR1 SGHRS and CDR2 YFSETQ. The sequence was collected from a man aged 18 to 30 who had mild COVID-19 (a few samples of this study predate the infection). Cell type and time point are not known. The sequencing input was PBMCs or a T cell subset sorted from them (not recorded which). V is TRBV5-1 and J is TRBJ2-7, with TRBD1 identical over 7 bases. CDR3 coding DNA: TGCGCCAGCTCAAGACAGGGTCCGCTCTCCGAGCAGTACTTC. It translates to CASSRQGPLSEQYF. The whole variable domain, remainder taken from reference TRBV5-1 and TRBJ2-7, is KAGVTQTPRYLIKTRGQQVTLSCSPISGHRSVSWYQQTPGQGLQFLFEYFSETQRNKGNFPGRFSGRQFSNSRSEMNVSTLELGDSALYLCASSRQGPLSEQYFGPGTRLTVT.